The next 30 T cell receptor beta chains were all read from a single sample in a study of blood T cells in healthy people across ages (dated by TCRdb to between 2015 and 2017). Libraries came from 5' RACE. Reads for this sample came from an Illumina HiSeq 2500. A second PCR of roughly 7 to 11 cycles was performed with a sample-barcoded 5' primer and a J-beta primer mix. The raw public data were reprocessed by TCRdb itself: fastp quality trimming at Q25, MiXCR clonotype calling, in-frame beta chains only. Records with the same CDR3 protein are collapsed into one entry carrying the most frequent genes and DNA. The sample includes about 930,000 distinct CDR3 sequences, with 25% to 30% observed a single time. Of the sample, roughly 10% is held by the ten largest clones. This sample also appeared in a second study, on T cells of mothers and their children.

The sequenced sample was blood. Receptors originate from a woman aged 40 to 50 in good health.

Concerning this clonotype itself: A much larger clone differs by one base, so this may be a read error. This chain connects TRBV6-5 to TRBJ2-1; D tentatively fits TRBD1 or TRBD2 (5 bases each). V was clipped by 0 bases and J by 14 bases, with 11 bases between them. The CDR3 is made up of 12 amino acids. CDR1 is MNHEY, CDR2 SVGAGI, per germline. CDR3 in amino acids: CASSYSRGEEFF. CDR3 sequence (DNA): TGTGCCAGCAGTTACTCGAGGGGAGAGGAGTTCTTC.

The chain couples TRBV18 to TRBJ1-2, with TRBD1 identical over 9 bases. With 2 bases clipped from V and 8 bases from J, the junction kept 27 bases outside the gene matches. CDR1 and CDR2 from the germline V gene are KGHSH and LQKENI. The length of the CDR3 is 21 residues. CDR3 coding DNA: TGTGCCAGCTCACCATTAGCCCTGGCGAAAAAAGGAGGACAGGGGATACAGGGCTACACCTTC. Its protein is CASSPLALAKKGGQGIQGYTF.

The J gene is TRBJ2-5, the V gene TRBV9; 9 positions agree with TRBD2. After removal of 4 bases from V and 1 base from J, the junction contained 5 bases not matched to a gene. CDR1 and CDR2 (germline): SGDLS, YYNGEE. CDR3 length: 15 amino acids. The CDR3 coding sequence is TGTGCCAGCAGCAGAGCGGGGGGAAGCCAAGAGACCCAGTACTTC. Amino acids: CASSRAGGSQETQYF.

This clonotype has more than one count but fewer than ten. The CDR3 here is CASSAFTGGNTEAFF. The CDR3 nucleotides read TGTGCCAGCAGCGCCTTTACAGGGGGGAACACTGAAGCTTTCTTT. The V and J genes are TRBV7-6 and TRBJ1-1, with 8 bases that match TRBD1. The germline gives CDR1 SGHVS, CDR2 FNYEAQ. V gave up 5 bases and J gave up 1 base; unmatched junction bases: 6. The CDR3 is 15 amino acids.

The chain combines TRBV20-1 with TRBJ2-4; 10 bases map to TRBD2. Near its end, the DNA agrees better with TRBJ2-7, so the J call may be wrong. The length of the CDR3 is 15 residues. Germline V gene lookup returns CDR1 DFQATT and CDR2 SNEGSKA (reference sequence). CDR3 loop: CSANLPGLASSEQYF. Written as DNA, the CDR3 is TGCAGTGCTAATCTCCCGGGACTAGCGTCGAGCGAGCAGTACTTC.

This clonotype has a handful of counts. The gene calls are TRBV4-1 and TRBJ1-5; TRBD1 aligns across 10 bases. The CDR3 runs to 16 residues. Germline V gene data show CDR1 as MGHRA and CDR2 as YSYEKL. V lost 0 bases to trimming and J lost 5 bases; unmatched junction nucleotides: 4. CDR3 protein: CASSQDPGQGDQPQHF. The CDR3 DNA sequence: TGCGCCAGCAGCCAAGATCCAGGACAGGGGGATCAGCCCCAGCATTTT.

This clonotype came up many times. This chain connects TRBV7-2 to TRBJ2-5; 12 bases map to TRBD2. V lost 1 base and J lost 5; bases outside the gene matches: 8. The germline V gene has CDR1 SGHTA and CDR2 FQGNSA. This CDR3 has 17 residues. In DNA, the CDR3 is TGTGCCAGCAGCTTAGGCTGGCTAGCGGGGGGGCTCGAGACCCAGTACTTC. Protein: CASSLGWLAGGLETQYF.

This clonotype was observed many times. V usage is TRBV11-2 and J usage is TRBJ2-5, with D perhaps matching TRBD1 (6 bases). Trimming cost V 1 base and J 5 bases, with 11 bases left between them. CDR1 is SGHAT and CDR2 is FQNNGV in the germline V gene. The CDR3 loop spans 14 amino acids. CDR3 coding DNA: TGTGCCAGCAGCTTAGTTAGGGGGAAGGAGACCCAGTACTTC. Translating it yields CASSLVRGKETQYF. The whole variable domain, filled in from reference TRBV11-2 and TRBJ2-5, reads EAGVAQSPRYKIIEKRQSVAFWCNPISGHATLYWYQQILGQGPKLLIQFQNNGVVDDSQLPKDRFSAERLKGVDSTLKIQPAKLEDSAVYLCASSLVRGKETQYFGPGTRLLVL.

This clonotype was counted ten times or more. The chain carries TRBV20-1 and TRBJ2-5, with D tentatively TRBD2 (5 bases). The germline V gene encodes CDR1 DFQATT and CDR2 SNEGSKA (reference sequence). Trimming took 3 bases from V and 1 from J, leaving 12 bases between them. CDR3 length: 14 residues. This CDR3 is CSARTGEGQETQYF. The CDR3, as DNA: TGCAGTGCTAGGACGGGTGAGGGCCAAGAGACCCAGTACTTC.

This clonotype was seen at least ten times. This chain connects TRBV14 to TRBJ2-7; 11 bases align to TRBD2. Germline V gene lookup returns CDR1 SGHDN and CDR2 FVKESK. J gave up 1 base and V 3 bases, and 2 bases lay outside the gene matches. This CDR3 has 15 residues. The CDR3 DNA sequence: TGTGCCAGCAGCCATCTAGCGGGGGGATCCTACGAGCAGTACTTC. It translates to CASSHLAGGSYEQYF.

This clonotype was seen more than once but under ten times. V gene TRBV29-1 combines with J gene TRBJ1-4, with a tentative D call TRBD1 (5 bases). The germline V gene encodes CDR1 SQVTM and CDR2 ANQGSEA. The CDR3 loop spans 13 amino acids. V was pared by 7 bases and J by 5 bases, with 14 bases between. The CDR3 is CSGGDSQNEKLFF. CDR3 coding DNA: TGCAGCGGAGGGGACTCGCAGAATGAAAAACTGTTTTTT.

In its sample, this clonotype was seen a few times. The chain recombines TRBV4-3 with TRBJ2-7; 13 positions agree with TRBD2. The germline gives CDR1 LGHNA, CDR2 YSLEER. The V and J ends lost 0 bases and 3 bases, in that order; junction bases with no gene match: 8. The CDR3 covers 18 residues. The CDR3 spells CASSQDLLGLAGDYEQYF. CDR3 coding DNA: TGCGCCAGCAGCCAAGATCTTCTCGGACTAGCGGGGGACTACGAGCAGTACTTC.

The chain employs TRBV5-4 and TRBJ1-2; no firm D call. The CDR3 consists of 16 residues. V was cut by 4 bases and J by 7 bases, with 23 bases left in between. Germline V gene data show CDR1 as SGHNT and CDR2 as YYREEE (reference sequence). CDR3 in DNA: TGTGCCAGCAGCACGCGGCGTACAAGGGAGGGCGGTGGCTACACCTTC. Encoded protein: CASSTRRTREGGGYTF.

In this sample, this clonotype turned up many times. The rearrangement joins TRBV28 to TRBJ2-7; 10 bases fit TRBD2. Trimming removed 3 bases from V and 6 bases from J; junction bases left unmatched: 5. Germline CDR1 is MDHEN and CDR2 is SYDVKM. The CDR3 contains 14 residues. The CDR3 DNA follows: TGTGCCAGCAGTTTTAGCGGGGGGCCCCGCGAGCAGTACTTC. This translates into CASSFSGGPREQYF. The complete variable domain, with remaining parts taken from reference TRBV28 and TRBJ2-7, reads DVKVTQSSRYLVKRTGEKVFLECVQDMDHENMFWYRQDPGLGLRLIYFSYDVKMKEKGDIPEGYSVSREKKERFSLILESASTNQTSMYLCASSFSGGPREQYFGPGTRLTVT.

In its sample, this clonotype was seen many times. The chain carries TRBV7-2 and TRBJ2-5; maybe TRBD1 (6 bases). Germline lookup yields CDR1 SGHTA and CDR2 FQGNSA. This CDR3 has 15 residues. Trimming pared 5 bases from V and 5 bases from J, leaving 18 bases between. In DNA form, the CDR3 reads TGTGCCAGCAGCCTCCTGACAGGAACCTGGGAGACCCAGTACTTC. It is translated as CASSLLTGTWETQYF.

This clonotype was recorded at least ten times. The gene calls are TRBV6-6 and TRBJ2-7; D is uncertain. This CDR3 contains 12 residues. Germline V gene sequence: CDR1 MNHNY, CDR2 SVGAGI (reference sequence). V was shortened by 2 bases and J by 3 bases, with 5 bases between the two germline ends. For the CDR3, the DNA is TGTGCCAGCAGTTACGCCCGCTACGAGCAGTACTTC. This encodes CASSYARYEQYF.

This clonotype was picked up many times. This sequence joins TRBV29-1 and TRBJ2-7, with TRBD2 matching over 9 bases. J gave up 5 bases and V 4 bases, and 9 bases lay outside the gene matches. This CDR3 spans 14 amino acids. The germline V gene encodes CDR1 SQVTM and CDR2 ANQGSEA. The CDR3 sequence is CSVGIAGGLNEQYF. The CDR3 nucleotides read TGCAGCGTTGGAATCGCGGGGGGGCTGAACGAGCAGTACTTC.

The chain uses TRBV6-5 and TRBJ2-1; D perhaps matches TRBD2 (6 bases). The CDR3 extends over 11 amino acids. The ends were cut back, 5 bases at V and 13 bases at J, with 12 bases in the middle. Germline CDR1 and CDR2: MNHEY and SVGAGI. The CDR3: CASSHGGIQFF. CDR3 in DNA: TGTGCCAGCAGTCACGGAGGGATCCAGTTCTTC.

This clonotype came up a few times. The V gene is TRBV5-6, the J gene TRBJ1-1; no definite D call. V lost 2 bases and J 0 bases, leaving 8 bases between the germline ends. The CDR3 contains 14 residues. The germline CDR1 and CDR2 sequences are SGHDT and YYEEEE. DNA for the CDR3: TGTGCCAGCAGCTTTGTCGGCATGAACACTGAAGCTTTCTTT. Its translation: CASSFVGMNTEAFF.

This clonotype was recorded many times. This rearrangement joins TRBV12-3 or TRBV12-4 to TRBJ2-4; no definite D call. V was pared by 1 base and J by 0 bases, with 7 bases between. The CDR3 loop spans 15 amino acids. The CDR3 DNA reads TGTGCCAGCAGTTTAGGCGATGGAGCCAAAAACATTCAGTACTTC. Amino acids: CASSLGDGAKNIQYF.

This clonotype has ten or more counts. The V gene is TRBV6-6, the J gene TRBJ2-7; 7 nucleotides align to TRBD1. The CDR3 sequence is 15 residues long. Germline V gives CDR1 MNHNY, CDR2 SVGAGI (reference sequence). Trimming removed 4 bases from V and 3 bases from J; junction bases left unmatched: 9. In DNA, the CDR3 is TGTGCCAGCAGTTCCCCGACAGGGTCTGTCTACGAGCAGTACTTC. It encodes CASSSPTGSVYEQYF.

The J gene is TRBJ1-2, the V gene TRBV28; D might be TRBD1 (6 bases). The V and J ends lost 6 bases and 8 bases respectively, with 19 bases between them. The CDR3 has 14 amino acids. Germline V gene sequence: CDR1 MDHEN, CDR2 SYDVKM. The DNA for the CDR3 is TGTGCCAGCAGAAGATCCGGGACCGGGGGCGGCTACACCTTC. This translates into CASRRSGTGGGYTF.

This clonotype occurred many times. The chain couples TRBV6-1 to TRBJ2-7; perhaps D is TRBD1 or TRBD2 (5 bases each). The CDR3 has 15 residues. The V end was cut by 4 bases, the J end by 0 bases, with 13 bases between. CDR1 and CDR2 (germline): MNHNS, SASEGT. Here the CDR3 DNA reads TGTGCCAGCAGTGTCGGGACGGTCAGCTCCTACGAGCAGTACTTC. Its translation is CASSVGTVSSYEQYF.

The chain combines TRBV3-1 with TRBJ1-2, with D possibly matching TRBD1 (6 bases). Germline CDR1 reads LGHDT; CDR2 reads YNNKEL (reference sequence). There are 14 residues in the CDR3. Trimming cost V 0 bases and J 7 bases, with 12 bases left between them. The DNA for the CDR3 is TGTGCCAGCAGCCAAGATGTCACAGGGACTGGCTACACCTTC. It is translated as CASSQDVTGTGYTF.

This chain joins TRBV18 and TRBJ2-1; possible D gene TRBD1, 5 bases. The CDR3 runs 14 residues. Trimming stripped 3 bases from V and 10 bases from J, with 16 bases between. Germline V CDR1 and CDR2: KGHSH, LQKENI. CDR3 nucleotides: TGTGCCAGCTCACCTCGGACAAACACCTACGAGCAGTTCTTC. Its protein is CASSPRTNTYEQFF. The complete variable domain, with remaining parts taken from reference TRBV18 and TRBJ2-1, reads NAGVMQNPRHLVRRRGQEARLRCSPMKGHSHVYWYRQLPEEGLKFMVYLQKENIIDESGMPKERFSAEFPKEGPSILRIQQVVRGDSAAYFCASSPRTNTYEQFFGPGTRLTVL.

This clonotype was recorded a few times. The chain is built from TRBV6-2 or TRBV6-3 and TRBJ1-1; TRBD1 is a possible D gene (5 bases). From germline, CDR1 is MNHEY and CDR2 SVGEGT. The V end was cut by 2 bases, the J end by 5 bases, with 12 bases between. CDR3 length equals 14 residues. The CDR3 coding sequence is TGTGCCAGCAGTTACAGACAGTCACATACTGAAGCTTTCTTT. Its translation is CASSYRQSHTEAFF.

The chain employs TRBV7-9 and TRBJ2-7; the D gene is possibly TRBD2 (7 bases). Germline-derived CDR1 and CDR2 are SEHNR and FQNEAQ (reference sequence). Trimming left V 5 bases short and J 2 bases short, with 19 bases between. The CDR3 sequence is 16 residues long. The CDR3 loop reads CASSPRGGRDTYEQYF. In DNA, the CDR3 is TGTGCCAGCAGCCCGCGCGGGGGCAGGGATACCTACGAGCAGTACTTC.

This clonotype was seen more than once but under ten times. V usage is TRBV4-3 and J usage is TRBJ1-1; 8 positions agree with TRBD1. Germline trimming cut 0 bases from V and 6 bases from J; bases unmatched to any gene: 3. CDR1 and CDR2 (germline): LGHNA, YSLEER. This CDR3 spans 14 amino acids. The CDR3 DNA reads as TGCGCCAGCAGCCAAGACAGGGGGCAAGCTGAAGCTTTCTTT. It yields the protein CASSQDRGQAEAFF.

As DNA, the CDR3 is TGTGCCAGCAGTTTGGCCGGGACAGGGGGCGGAGGCTACACCTTC. This codes for CASSLAGTGGGGYTF. The chain links TRBV28 to TRBJ1-2; TRBD1 aligns across 12 bases. With V trimmed by 3 bases and J by 8 bases, 7 bases remained unmatched. The germline V gene has CDR1 MDHEN and CDR2 SYDVKM. The CDR3 length is 15 residues.

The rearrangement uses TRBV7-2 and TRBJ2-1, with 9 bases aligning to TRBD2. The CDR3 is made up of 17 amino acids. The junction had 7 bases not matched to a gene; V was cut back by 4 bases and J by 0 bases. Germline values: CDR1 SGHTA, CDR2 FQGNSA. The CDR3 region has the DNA TGTGCCAGCAGCTCCCCTAGCGGGGCGAGCTCCTACAATGAGCAGTTCTTC. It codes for CASSSPSGASSYNEQFF.